This T cell receptor (beta chain) was retrieved from a study of CD8 T cells in Susac syndrome. The CDR3 contains 14 residues. Germline V gives CDR1 DFQATT, CDR2 SNEGSKA (reference sequence). The V end was cut by 5 bases, the J end by 1 base, with 14 bases between. In the multiple sclerosis control group, patients were treatment-naive and had stable or active relapsing-remitting disease. cDNA came from approximately 0.5 to 1 ug RNA primed by random hexamers. From the immunoSEQ multiplex PCR reads, TCRdb called clonotypes with MiXCR, one entry per CDR3 protein. The data show over 200,000 distinct CDR3 sequences, with approximately 95% seen just once and 0.082% held by the top ten.

The chain employs TRBV20-1 and TRBJ1-1; D perhaps matches TRBD1 (5 bases). The clonotype comes from a human donor with multiple sclerosis. Sequencing input: CD4+ T cells from PBMCs. The CDR3 here is CSAHGAKGNTEAFF. CDR3 in DNA: TGCAGTGCTCACGGGGCTAAGGGGAACACTGAAGCTTTCTTT.